Following are 11 T cell receptor beta chains from one sample sequenced in a study of OX40 agonist ivuxolimab in advanced cancers. Generated by immunoSEQ multiplex PCR, the TCRdb table keeps only in-frame clones and is missing some. The top ten clones hold around 1% of a sample with roughly 50,000 clones, about 82% of them seen once. The sequenced sample was CD4+ or CD8+ T cells sorted from blood, obtained in a trial of the OX40 agonist ivuxolimab. These receptors all stem from an adult with an advanced solid tumor such as melanoma, head and neck, liver or kidney cancer.

The DNA for the CDR3 is TGTGCCAGCAGTGAATTGGAGGGGGCTAGCGGTTCACCCCTCCACTTT. Translated, it gives CASSELEGASGSPLHF. The V call is TRBV6-1, the J call TRBJ1-6, with 7 positions matching TRBD1. Germline-derived CDR1 and CDR2 are MNHNS and SASEGT. This CDR3 has 16 residues. V lost 2 bases and J lost 9; bases outside the gene matches: 10.

This clone showed up just a few times. This chain connects TRBV10-3 to TRBJ1-5; no clear D. The CDR3 totals 15 residues. The V end was cut by 0 bases, the J end by 2 bases, with 8 bases between. Per the germline V gene, CDR1 is ENHRY and CDR2 is SYGVKD. The CDR3 DNA reads TGTGCCATCAGTGAGTCTGGCGGTGGCAATCAGCCCCAGCATTTT. Its translation: CAISESGGGNQPQHF.

The chain carries TRBV4-1 and TRBJ1-1; D is unresolved. CDR3 length: 14 residues. The germline V gene has CDR1 MGHRA and CDR2 YSYEKL. V lost 4 bases and J 6 bases, leaving 15 bases between the germline ends. The CDR3 reads CASSLRTGNAEAFF. The CDR3, as DNA: TGCGCCAGCAGCCTCCGGACGGGGAATGCTGAAGCTTTCTTT.

V and J are TRBV6-5 and TRBJ1-2; D is uncertain. Trimming pared 4 bases from V and 4 bases from J, leaving 7 bases between. The CDR3 sequence is 12 residues long. CDR1 is MNHEY, CDR2 SVGAGI, per germline. CDR3 nucleotides: TGTGCCAGCAGTTCCCCTTTCTATGGCTACACCTTC. Encoded protein: CASSSPFYGYTF.

The CDR3 nucleotides are TGTGCTAGTGGTTCATCGGGACAGGGGGTAGACGAGCAGTACTTC. Its translation: CASGSSGQGVDEQYF. V usage is TRBV12-5 and J usage is TRBJ2-7; 11 bases fit TRBD1. V trimming: 4 bases; J trimming: 5 bases; junction bases outside the gene matches: 7. Germline assignment: CDR1 LGHNT and CDR2 FRNRAP. CDR3 length: 15 amino acids.

In this sample, this clone turned up a few times. The chain recombines TRBV6-6 with TRBJ1-4; D not resolved. The CDR3 runs 13 residues. V was clipped by 0 bases and J by 7 bases, with 6 bases between them. Germline assignment: CDR1 MNHNY and CDR2 SVGAGI (reference sequence). CDR3 sequence reads: CASSYSLGEKLFF. As DNA, the CDR3 is TGTGCCAGCAGTTACTCCTTGGGTGAAAAACTGTTTTTT.

The rearrangement links TRBV4-1 to TRBJ1-2, with D unresolved. CDR3 length equals 15 residues. Germline CDR1 is MGHRA and CDR2 is YSYEKL. V lost 0 bases to trimming and J lost 7 bases, with 15 bases between them. CDR3 nucleotide sequence: TGCGCCAGCAGCCAAGATTCTGGGAAGGGCTCTGGCTACACCTTC. Its translation is CASSQDSGKGSGYTF.

J is TRBJ2-1 and V is TRBV6-4, with 16 bases that match TRBD2. The CDR3 extends over 16 amino acids. Germline V gives CDR1 MRHNA, CDR2 SNTAGT. Losses at the gene ends were 5 bases for V and 10 bases for J; bases not matched to a gene: 8. The CDR3 coding sequence is TGTGCCAGCAGTAAATCGGGACTAGCGGGGGGGCGCGAGCAGTTCTTC. Residues: CASSKSGLAGGREQFF.

The genes are TRBV2 and TRBJ2-3, with D possibly TRBD2 on 5 matching bases. The CDR3 is 15 residues long. V was trimmed by 3 bases and J by 6 bases, leaving 16 bases between them. The V gene's germline CDR1 is SNHLY and CDR2 FYNNEI. In DNA form, the CDR3 reads TGTGCCAGCAGTGAGGGGAGAAAAGACACGGATACGCAGTATTTT. Translating gives CASSEGRKDTDTQYF.

The chain employs TRBV6-5 and TRBJ2-7; 10 bases line up with TRBD2. Germline loops: CDR1 MNHEY, CDR2 SVGAGI. J gave up 3 bases and V 3 bases, and 8 bases lay outside the gene matches. The CDR3 is made up of 16 amino acids. CDR3 protein: CASSYFVAGGRYEQYF. The CDR3 nucleotides read TGTGCCAGCAGTTATTTTGTAGCGGGGGGCCGCTACGAGCAGTACTTC.

V usage is TRBV5-4 and J usage is TRBJ2-5; 10 bases match TRBD2. The germline gives CDR1 SGHNT, CDR2 YYREEE (reference sequence). The CDR3 runs to 15 residues. The junction had 3 bases not matched to a gene; V was cut back by 0 bases and J by 4 bases. The CDR3 nucleotides are TGTGCCAGCAGCTTGGGTATAGCGGGGGGAGAGACCCAGTACTTC. Its translation: CASSLGIAGGETQYF.